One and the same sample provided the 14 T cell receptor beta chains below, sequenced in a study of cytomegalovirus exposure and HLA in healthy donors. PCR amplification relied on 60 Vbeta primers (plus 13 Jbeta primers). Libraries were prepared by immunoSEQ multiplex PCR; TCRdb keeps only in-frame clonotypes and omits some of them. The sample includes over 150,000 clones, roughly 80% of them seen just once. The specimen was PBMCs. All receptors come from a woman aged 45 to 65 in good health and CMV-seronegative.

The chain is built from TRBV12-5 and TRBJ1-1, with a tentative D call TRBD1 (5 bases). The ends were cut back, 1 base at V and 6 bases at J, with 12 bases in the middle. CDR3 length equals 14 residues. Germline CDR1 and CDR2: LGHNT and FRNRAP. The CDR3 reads CASGLGQQVSEAFF. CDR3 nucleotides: TGTGCTAGTGGTTTGGGCCAACAGGTTTCTGAAGCTTTCTTT.

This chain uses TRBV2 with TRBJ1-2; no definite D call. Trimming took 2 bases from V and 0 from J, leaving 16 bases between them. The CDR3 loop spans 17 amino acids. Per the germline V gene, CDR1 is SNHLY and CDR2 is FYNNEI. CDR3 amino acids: CASSESRRADPNYGYTF. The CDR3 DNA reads TGTGCCAGCAGTGAATCACGGAGGGCGGACCCTAACTATGGCTACACCTTC. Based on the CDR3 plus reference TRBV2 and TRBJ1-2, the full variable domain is EPEVTQTPSHQVTQMGQEVILRCVPISNHLYFYWYRQILGQKVEFLVSFYNNEISEKSEIFDDQFSVERPDGSNFTLKIRSTKLEDSAMYFCASSESRRADPNYGYTFGSGTRLTVV.

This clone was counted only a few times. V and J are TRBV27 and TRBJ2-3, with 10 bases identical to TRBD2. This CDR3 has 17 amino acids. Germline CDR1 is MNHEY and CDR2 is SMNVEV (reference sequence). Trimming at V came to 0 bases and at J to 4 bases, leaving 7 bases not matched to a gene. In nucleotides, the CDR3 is TGTGCCAGCAGTTTATCCGCCCTAGCGGGGGCCCCAGATACGCAGTATTTT. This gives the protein CASSLSALAGAPDTQYF.

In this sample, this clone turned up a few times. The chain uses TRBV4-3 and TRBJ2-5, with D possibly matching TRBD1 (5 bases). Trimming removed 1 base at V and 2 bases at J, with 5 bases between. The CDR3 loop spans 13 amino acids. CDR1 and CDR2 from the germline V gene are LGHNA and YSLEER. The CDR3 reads CASSQGQQETQYF. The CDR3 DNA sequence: TGCGCCAGCAGCCAAGGACAGCAAGAGACCCAGTACTTC.

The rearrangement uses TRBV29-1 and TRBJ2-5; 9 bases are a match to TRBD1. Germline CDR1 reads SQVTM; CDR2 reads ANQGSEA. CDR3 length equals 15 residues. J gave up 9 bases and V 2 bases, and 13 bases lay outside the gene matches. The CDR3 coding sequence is TGCAGCGTTGAAACTCGGGACAGGGCACTTAAGGCCCAGTACTTC. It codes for CSVETRDRALKAQYF.

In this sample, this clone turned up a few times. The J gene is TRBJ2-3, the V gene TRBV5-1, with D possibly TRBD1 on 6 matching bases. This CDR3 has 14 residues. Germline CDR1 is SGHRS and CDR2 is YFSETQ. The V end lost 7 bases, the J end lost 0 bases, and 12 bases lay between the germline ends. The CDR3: CASVRGGSTDTQYF. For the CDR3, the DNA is TGCGCCAGCGTAAGAGGGGGAAGCACAGATACGCAGTATTTT.

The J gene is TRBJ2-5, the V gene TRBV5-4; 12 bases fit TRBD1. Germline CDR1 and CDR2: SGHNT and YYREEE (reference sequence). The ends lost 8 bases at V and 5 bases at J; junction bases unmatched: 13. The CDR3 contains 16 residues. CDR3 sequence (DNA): TGTGCCAGTAACACTCCGGGACAGGGGGCTGAGGAGACCCAGTACTTC. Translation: CASNTPGQGAEETQYF.

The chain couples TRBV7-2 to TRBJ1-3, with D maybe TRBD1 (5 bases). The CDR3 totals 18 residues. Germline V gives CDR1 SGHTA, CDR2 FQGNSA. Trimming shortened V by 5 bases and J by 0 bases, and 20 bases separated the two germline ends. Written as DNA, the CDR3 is TGTGCCAGCAGCCCGATAAACCTGTGGGGGGGCTCTGGAAACACCATATATTTT. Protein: CASSPINLWGGSGNTIYF.

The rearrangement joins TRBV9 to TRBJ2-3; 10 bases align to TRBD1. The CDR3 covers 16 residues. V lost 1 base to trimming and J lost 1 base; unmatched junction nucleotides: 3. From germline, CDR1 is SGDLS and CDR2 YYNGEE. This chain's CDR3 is CASSVMGTGGTDTQYF. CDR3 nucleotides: TGTGCCAGCAGCGTAATGGGGACAGGGGGCACAGATACGCAGTATTTT.

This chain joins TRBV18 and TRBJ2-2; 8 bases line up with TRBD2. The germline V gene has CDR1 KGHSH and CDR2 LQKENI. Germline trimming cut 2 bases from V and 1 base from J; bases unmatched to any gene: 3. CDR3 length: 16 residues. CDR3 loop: CASSPTSGGNTGELFF. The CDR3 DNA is TGTGCCAGCTCACCAACTAGCGGAGGGAACACCGGGGAGCTGTTTTTT.

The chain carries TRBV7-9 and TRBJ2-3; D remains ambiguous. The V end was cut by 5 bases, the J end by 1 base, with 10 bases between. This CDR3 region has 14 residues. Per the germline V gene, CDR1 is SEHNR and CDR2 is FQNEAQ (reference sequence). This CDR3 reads CASSLDKGTDTQYF. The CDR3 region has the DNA TGTGCCAGCAGCCTTGACAAGGGCACAGATACGCAGTATTTT. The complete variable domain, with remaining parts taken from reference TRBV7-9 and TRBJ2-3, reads DTGVSQNPRHKITKRGQNVTFRCDPISEHNRLYWYRQTLGQGPEFLTYFQNEAQLEKSRLLSDRFSAERPKGSFSTLEIQRTEQGDSAMYLCASSLDKGTDTQYFGPGTRLTVL.

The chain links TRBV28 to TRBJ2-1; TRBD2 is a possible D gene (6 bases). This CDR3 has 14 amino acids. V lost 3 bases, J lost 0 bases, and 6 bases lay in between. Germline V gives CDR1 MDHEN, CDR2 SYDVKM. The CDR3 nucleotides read TGTGCCAGCAGTTTCGGGGGCTCCTACAATGAGCAGTTCTTC. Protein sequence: CASSFGGSYNEQFF.

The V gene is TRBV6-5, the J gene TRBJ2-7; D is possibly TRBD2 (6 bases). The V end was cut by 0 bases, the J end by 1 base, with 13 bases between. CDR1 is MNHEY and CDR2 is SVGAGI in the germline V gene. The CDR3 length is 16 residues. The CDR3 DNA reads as TGTGCCAGCAGTTACTCCCTGACGGGAGCGTCCTACGAGCAGTACTTC. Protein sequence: CASSYSLTGASYEQYF.

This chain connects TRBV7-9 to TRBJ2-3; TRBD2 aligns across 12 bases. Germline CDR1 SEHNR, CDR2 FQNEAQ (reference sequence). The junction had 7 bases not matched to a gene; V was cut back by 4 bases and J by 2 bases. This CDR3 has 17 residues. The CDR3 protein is CASSSLWTSGTTDTQYF. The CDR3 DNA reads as TGTGCCAGCAGCTCACTGTGGACTAGCGGGACCACAGATACGCAGTATTTT.